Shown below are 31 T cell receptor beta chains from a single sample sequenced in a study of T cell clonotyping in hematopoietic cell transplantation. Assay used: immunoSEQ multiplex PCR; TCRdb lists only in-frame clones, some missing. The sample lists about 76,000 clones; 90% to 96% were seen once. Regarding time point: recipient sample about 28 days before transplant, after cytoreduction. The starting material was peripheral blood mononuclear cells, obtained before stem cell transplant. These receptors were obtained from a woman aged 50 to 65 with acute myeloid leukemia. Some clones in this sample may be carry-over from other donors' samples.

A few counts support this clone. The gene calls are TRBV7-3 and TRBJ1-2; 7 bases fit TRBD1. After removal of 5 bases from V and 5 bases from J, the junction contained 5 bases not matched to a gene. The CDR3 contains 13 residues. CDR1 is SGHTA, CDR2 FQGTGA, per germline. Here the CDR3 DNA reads TGTGCCAGCAGCCCCACAGGGGAGTATGGCTACACCTTC. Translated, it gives CASSPTGEYGYTF.

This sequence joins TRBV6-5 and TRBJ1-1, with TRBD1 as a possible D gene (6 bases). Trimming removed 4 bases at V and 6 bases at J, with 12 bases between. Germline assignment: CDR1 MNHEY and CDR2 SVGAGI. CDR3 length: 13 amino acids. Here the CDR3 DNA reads TGTGCCAGCAGTTCTACAGGGTCATCTGAAGCTTTCTTT. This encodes CASSSTGSSEAFF.

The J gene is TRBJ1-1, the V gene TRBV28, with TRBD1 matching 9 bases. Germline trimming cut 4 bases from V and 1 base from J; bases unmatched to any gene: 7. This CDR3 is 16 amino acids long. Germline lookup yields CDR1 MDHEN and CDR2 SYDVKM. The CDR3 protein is CASSSGTGYSNTEAFF. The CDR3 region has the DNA TGTGCCAGCAGTTCGGGGACAGGGTATTCGAACACTGAAGCTTTCTTT.

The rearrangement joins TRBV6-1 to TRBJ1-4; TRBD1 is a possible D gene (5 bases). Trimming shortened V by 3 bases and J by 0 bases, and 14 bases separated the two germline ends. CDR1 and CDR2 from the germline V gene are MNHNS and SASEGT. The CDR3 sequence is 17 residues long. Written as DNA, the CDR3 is TGTGCCAGCAGTGACTGGGGGACGGCAGCAACTAATGAAAAACTGTTTTTT. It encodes CASSDWGTAATNEKLFF.

CDR3 sequence reads: CASCRAGQGHYGYTF. The DNA for the CDR3 is TGTGCCAGCTGTCGGGCGGGACAGGGTCACTATGGCTACACCTTC. This chain uses TRBV27 with TRBJ1-2, with 9 bases matching TRBD1. Germline lookup yields CDR1 MNHEY and CDR2 SMNVEV (reference sequence). V was clipped by 8 bases and J by 3 bases; unmatched bases: 10. The CDR3 runs to 15 residues.

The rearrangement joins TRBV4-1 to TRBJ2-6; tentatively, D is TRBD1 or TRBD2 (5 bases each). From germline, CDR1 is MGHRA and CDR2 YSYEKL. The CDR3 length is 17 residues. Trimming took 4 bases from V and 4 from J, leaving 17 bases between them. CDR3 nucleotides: TGCGCCAGCAGCCCAGGAATGAGAGGGGCCGGGGCCAACGTCCTGACTTTC. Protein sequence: CASSPGMRGAGANVLTF.

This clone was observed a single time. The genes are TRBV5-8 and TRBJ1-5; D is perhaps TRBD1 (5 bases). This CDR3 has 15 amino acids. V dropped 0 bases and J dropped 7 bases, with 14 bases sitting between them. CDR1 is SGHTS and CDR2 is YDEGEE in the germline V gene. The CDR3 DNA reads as TGTGCCAGCAGCTTGGGTTTGGGGGTCGGCCAGCCCCAGCATTTT. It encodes CASSLGLGVGQPQHF.

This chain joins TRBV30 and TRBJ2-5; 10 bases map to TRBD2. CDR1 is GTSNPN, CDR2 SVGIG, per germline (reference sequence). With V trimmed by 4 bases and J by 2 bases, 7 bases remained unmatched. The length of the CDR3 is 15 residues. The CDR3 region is CAWKPSGSYQETQYF. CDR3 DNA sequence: TGTGCCTGGAAGCCTAGCGGGAGCTATCAAGAGACCCAGTACTTC.

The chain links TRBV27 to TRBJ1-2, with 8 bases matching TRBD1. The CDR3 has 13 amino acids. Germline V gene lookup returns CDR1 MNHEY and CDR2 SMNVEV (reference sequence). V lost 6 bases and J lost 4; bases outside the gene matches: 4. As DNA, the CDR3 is TGTGCCAGCAGCCCGGACAGGGTCTATGGCTACACCTTC. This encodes CASSPDRVYGYTF.

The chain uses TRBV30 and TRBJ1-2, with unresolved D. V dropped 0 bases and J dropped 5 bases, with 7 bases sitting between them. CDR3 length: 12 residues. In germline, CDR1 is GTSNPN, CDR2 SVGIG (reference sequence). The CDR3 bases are TGTGCCTGGAGTGTAACACCATATGGCTACACCTTC. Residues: CAWSVTPYGYTF.

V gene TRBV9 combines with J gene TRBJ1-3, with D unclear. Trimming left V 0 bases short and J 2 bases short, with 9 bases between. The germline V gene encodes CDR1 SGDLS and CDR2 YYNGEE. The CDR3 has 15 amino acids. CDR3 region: CASSVEARAGNTIYF. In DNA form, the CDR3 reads TGTGCCAGCAGCGTAGAGGCAAGGGCTGGAAACACCATATATTTT.

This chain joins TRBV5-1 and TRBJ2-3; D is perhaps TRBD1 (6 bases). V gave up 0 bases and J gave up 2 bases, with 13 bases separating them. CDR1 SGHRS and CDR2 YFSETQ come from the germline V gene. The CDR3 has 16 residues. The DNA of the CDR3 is TGCGCCAGCAGCTTGGAGGGACATCAATACACAGATACGCAGTATTTT. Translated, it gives CASSLEGHQYTDTQYF.

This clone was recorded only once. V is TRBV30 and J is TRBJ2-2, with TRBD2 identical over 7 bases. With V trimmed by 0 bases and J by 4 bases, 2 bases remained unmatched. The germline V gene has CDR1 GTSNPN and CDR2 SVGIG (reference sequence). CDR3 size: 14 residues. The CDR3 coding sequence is TGTGCCTGGAGTGTAGGCGGGGGCACCGGGGAGCTGTTTTTT. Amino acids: CAWSVGGGTGELFF.

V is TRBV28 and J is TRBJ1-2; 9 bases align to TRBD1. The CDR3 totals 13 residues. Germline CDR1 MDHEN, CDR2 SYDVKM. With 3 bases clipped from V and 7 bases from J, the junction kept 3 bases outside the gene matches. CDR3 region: CASSFEDRGGYTF. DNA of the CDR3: TGTGCCAGCAGTTTCGAGGACAGGGGTGGCTACACCTTC.

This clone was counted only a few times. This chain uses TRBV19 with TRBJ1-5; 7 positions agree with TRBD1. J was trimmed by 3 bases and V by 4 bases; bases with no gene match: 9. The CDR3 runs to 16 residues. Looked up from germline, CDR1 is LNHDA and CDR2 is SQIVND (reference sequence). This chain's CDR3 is CASSTLAGQTNQPQHF. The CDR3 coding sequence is TGTGCCAGTAGTACATTAGCGGGACAGACCAATCAGCCCCAGCATTTT.

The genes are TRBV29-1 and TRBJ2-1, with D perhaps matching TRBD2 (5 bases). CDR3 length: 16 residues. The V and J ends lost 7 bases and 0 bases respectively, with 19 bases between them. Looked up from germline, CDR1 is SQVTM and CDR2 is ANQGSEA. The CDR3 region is CSAIGTGISSYNEQFF. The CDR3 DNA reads TGCAGCGCCATAGGAACGGGGATCAGCTCCTACAATGAGCAGTTCTTC.

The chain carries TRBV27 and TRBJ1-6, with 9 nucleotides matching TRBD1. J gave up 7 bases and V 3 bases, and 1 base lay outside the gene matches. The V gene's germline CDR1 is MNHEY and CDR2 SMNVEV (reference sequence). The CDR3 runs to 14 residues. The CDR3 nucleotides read TGTGCCAGCAGTTTCGGGACAGGGAATTCACCCCTCCACTTT. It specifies CASSFGTGNSPLHF.

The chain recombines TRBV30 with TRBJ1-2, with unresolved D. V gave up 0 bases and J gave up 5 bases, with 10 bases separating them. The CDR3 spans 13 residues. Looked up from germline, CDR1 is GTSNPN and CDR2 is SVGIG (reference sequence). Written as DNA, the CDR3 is TGTGCCTGGAGTGTACAACAATCATATGGCTACACCTTC. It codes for CAWSVQQSYGYTF.

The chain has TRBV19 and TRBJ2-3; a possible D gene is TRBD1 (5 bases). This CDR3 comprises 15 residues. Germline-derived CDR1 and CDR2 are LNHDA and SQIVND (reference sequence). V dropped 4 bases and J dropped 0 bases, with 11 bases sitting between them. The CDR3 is CASSTVRVSTDTQYF. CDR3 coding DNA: TGTGCCAGTAGTACCGTCAGGGTAAGCACAGATACGCAGTATTTT.

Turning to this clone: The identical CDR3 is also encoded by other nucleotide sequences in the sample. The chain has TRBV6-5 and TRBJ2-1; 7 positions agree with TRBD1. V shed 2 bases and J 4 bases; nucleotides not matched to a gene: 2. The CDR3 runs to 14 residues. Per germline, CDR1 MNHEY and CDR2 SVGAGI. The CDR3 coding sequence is TGTGCCAGCAGTTACAGGGGGCCTTACAATGAGCAGTTCTTC. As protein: CASSYRGPYNEQFF.

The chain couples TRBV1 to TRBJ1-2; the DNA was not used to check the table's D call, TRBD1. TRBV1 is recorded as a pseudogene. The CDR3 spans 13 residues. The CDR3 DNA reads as TGCACCAGCAGCCAAGAGACAGCCCCTGGCTACACCTTC. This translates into CTSSQETAPGYTF.

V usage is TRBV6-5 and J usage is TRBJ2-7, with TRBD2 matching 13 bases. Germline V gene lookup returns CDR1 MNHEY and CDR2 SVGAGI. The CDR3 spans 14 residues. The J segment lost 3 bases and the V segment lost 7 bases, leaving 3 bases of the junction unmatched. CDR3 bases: TGTGCCAGCATCGGGACTAGCGGGGACTACGAGCAGTACTTC. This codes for CASIGTSGDYEQYF.

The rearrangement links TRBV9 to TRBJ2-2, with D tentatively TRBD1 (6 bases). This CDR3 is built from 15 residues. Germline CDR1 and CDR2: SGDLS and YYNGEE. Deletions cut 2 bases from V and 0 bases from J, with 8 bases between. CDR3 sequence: CASSVGTSNTGELFF. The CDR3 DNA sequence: TGTGCCAGCAGCGTGGGGACATCGAACACCGGGGAGCTGTTTTTT.

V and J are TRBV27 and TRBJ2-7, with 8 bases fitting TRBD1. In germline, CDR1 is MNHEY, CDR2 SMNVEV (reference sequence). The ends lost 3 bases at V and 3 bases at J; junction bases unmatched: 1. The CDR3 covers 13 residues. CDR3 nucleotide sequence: TGTGCCAGCAGTTTTGACAGGGGCTACGAGCAGTACTTC. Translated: CASSFDRGYEQYF.

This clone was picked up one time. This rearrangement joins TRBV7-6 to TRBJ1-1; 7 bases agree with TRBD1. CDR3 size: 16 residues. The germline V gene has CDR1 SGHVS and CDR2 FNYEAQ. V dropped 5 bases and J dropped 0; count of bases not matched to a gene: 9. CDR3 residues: CASSLGRGQMNTEAFF. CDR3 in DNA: TGTGCCAGCAGCCTGGGGAGGGGACAGATGAACACTGAAGCTTTCTTT.

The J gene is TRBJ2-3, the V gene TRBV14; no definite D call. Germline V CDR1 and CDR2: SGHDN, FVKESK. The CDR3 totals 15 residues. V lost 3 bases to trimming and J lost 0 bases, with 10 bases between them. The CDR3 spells CASSQDYTSTDTQYF. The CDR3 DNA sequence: TGTGCCAGCAGCCAGGATTACACCAGCACAGATACGCAGTATTTT.

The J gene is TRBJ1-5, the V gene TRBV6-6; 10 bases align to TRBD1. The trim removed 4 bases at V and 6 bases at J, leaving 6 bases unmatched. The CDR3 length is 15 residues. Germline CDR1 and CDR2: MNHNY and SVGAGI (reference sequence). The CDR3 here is CASSSGGTGAQPQHF. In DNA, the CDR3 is TGTGCCAGCAGTTCCGGCGGGACAGGGGCTCAGCCCCAGCATTTT.

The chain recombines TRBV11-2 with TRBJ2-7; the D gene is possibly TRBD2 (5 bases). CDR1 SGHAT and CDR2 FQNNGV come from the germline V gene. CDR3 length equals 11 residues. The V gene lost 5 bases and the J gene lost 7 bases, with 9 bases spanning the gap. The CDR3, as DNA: TGTGCCAGCAGCCCTAGGGAGGAGCAGTACTTC. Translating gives CASSPREEQYF.

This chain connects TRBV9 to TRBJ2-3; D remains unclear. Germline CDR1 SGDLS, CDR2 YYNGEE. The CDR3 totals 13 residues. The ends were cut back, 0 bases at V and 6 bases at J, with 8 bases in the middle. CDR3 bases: TGTGCCAGCAGCGTAGACTATGTTGATACGCAGTATTTT. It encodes CASSVDYVDTQYF. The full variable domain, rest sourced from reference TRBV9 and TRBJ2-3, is DSGVTQTPKHLITATGQRVTLRCSPRSGDLSVYWYQQSLDQGLQFLIQYYNGEERAKGNILERFSAQQFPDLHSELNLSSLELGDSALYFCASSVDYVDTQYFGPGTRLTVL.

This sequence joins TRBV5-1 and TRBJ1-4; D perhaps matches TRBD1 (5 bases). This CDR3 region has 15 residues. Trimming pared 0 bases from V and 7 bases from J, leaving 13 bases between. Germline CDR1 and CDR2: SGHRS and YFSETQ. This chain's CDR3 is CASSLEPGWTEKLFF. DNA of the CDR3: TGCGCCAGCAGCTTGGAGCCAGGGTGGACTGAAAAACTGTTTTTT.

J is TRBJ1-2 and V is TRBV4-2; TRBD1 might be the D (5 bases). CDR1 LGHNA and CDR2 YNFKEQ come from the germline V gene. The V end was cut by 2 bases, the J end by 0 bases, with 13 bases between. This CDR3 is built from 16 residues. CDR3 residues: CASSQNQGSSNYGYTF. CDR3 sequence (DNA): TGTGCCAGCAGCCAAAATCAGGGAAGCTCTAACTATGGCTACACCTTC.